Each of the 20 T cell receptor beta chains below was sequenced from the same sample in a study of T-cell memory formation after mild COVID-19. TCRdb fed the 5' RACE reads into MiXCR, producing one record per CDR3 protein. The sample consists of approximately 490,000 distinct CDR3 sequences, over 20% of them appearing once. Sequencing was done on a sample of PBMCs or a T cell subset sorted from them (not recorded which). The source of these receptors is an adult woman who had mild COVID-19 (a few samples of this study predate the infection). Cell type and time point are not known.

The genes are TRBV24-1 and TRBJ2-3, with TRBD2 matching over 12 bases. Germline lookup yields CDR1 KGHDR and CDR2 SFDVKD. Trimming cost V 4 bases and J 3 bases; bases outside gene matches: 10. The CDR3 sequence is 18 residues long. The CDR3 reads CATSDSRLAGVRTDTQYF. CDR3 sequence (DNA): TGTGCCACCAGTGACTCTCGACTAGCGGGAGTGAGAACAGATACGCAGTATTTT.

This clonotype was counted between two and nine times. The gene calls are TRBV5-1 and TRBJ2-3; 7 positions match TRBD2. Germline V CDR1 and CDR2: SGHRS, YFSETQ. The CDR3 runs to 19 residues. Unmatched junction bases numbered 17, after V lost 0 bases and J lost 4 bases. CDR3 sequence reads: CASSLAGRGSLPGPDTQYF. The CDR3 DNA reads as TGCGCCAGCAGCTTGGCCGGTCGCGGGAGCCTCCCGGGCCCAGATACGCAGTATTTT.

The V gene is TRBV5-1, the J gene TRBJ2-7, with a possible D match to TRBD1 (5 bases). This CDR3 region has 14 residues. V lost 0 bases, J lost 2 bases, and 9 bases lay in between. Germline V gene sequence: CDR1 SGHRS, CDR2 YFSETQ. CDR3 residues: CASSLASRAYEQYF. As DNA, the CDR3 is TGCGCCAGCAGCTTGGCCTCCAGGGCCTACGAGCAGTACTTC. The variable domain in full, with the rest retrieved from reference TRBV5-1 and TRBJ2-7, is KAGVTQTPRYLIKTRGQQVTLSCSPISGHRSVSWYQQTPGQGLQFLFEYFSETQRNKGNFPGRFSGRQFSNSRSEMNVSTLELGDSALYLCASSLASRAYEQYFGPGTRLTVT.

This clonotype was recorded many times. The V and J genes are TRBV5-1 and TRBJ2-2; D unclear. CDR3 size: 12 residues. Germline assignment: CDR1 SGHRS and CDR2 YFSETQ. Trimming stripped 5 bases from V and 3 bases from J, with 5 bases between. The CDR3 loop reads CASSGDTGELFF. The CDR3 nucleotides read TGCGCCAGCAGTGGGGACACCGGGGAGCTGTTTTTT.

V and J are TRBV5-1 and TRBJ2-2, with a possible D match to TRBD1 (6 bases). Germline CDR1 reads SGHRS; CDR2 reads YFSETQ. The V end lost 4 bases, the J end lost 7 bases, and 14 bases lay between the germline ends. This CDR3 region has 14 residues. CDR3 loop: CASSITGSGGELFF. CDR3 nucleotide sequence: TGCGCCAGCAGCATAACAGGGAGCGGCGGGGAGCTGTTTTTT.

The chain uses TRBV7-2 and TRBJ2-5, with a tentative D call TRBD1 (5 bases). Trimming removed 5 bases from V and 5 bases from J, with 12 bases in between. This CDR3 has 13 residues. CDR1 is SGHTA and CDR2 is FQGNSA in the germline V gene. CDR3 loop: CASSRQKGETQYF. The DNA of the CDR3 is TGTGCCAGCAGCCGGCAAAAGGGGGAGACCCAGTACTTC. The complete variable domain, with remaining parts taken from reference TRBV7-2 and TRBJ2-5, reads GAGVSQSPSNKVTEKGKDVELRCDPISGHTALYWYRQSLGQGLEFLIYFQGNSAPDKSGLPSDRFSAERTGGSVSTLTIQRTQQEDSAVYLCASSRQKGETQYFGPGTRLLVL.

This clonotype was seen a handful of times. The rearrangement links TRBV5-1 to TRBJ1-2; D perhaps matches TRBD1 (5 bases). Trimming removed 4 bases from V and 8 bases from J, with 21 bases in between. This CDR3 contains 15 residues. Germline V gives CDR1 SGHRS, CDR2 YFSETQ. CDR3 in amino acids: CASSPGSGGYLGYTF. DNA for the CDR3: TGCGCCAGCAGCCCGGGGTCCGGGGGTTACCTGGGCTACACCTTC.

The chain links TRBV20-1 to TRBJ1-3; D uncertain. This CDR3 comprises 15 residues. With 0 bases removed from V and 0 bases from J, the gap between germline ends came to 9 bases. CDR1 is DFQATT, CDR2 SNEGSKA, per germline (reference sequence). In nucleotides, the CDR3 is TGCAGTGCTAGAGATCTGGTAACCTCTGGAAACACCATATATTTT. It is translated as CSARDLVTSGNTIYF.

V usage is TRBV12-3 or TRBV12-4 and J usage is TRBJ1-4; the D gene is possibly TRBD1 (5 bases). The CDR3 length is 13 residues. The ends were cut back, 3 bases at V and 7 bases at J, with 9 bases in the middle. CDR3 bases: TGTGCCAGCAGTTTGGGGCACGCTGAAAAACTGTTTTTT. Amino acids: CASSLGHAEKLFF.

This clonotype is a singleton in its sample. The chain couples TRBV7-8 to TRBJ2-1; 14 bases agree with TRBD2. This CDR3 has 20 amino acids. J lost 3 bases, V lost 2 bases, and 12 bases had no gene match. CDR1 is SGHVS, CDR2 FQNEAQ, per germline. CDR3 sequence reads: CASSLTVSGLAGADYNEQFF. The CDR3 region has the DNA TGTGCCAGCAGCTTAACCGTATCGGGACTAGCGGGAGCGGACTACAATGAGCAGTTCTTC.

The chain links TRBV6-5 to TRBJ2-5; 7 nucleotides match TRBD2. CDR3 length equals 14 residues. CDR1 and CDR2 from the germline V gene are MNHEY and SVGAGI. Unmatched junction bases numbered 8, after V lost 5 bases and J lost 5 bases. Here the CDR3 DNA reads TGTGCCAGCAGTGAGTCCTACGGGAGGGAGACCCAGTACTTC. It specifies CASSESYGRETQYF.

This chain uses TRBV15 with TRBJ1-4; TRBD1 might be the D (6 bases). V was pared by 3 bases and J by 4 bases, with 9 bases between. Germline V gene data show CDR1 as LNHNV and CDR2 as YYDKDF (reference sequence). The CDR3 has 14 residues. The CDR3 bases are TGTGCCACCAGCAGTAGAGGGGGTAATGAAAAACTGTTTTTT. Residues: CATSSRGGNEKLFF.

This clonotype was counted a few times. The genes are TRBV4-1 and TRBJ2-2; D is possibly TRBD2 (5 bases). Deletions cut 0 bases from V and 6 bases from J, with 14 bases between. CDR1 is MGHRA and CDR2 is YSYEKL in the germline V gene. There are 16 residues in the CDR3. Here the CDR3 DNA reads TGCGCCAGCAGCCAAGATAGAACTAGACGGGCCGGGGAGCTGTTTTTT. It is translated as CASSQDRTRRAGELFF.

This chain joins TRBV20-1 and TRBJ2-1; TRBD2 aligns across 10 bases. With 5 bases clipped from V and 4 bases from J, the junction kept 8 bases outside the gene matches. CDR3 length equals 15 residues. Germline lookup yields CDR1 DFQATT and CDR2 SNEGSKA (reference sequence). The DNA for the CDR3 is TGCAGTGCTCTCCTAGTAGCGGGAGGATACAATGAGCAGTTCTTC. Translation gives CSALLVAGGYNEQFF.

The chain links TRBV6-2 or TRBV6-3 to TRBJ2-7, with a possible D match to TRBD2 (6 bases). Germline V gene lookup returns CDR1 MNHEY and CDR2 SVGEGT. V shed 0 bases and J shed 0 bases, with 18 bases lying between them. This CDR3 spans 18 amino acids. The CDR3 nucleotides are TGTGCCAGCAGTTACTCAAGGAAGACGGGACTGAGCTCCTACGAGCAGTACTTC. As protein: CASSYSRKTGLSSYEQYF.

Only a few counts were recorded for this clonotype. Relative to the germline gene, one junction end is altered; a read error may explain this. CDR3 sequence: CSVEGTGYVQYF. As DNA, the CDR3 is TGCAGCGTTGAAGGGACAGGGTACGTGCAGTACTTC. The gene calls are TRBV29-1 and TRBJ2-7; TRBD1 matches at 8 bases. The CDR3 is 12 residues long. Germline values: CDR1 SQVTM, CDR2 ANQGSEA.

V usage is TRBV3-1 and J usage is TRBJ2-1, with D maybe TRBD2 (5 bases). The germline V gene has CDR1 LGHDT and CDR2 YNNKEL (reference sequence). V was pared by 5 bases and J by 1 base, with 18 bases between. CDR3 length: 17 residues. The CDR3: CASSVGPAGGSYNEQFF. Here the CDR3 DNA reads TGTGCCAGCAGCGTCGGACCTGCGGGTGGGTCCTACAATGAGCAGTTCTTC.

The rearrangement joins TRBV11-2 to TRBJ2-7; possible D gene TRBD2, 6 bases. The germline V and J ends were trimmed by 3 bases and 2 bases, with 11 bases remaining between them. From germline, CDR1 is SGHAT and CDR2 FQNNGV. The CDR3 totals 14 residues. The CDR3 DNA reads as TGTGCCAGCAGCTTTGGGGGGACTGCCTACGAGCAGTACTTC. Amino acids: CASSFGGTAYEQYF.

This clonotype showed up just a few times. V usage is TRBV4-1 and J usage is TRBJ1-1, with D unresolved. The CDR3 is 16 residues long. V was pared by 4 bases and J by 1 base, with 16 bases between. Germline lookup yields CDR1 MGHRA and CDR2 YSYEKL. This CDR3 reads CASSPLYGIENTEAFF. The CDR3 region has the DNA TGCGCCAGCAGCCCCCTATATGGGATAGAGAACACTGAAGCTTTCTTT.

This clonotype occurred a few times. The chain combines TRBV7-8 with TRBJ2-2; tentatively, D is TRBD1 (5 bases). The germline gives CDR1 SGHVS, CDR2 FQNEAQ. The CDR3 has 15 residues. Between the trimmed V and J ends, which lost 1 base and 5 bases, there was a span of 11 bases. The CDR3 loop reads CASSLVTAVTGELFF. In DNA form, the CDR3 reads TGTGCCAGCAGCTTAGTGACAGCAGTAACCGGGGAGCTGTTTTTT.